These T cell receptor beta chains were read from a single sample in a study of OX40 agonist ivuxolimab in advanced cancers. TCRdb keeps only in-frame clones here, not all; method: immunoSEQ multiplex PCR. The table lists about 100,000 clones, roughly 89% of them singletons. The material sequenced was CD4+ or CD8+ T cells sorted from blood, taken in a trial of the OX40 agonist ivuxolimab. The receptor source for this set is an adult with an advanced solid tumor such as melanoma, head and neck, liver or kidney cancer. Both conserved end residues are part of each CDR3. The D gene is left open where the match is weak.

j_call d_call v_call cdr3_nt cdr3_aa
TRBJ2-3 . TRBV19 TGTGCCAGTAGTATAAGGACAGGCACAGATACGCAGTATTTT CASSIRTGTDTQYF
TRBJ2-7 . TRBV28 TGTGCCAGCAGTCGACCCCCGTCCTCCAGGAGGGACTACGAGCAGTACTTC CASSRPPSSRRDYEQYF
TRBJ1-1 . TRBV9 TGTGCCAGCACCACGTTTGACAGAATGAACACTGAAGCTTTCTTT CASTTFDRMNTEAFF
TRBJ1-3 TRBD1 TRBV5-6 TGTGCCAGCAACGACAGGGGGCAAAACACCATATATTTT CASNDRGQNTIYF
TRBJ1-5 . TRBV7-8 TGTGCCAGCAGCCGAAGCAGGGTAGTGGGCAATCAGCCCCAGCATTTT CASSRSRVVGNQPQHF
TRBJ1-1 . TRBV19 TGTGCCAGTAGTACCCGGTGGGACCCAAACACTGAAGCTTTCTTT CASSTRWDPNTEAFF
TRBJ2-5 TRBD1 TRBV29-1 TGCAGCGTGGGAGCCAGGGGGCTGGAGACCCAGTACTTC CSVGARGLETQYF
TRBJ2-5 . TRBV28 TGTGCCAGCAGTTTAGGAGAGACCCAGTACTTC CASSLGETQYF
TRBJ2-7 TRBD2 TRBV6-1 TGTGCCAGCAGTGAAGTGGGCGGGAGCTCCTACGAGCAGTACTTC CASSEVGGSSYEQYF
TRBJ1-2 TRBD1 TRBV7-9 TGTGCCAGCAGCCCCTTGGACAGGGGTGGCGGCTACACCTTC CASSPLDRGGGYTF
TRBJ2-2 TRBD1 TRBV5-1 TGCGCCAGCAGCTTGGGGACAGGGGGCGGCCAATTCCCCGGGGAGCTGTTTTTT CASSLGTGGGQFPGELFF